A single sample is the source of the 32 T cell receptor beta chains below, sequenced in a study of high-grade serous ovarian cancer treatment subgroups. Tumor samples were taken before definitive surgery or chemotherapy. Libraries were prepared by immunoSEQ multiplex PCR; TCRdb keeps only in-frame clonotypes and omits some of them. The table has about 6,800 clones, about four fifths seen once. The sequenced sample was tumor tissue. The receptor set was obtained from a human donor with high-grade serous ovarian cancer.

The J gene is TRBJ2-2, the V gene TRBV11-3; D not certain. This CDR3 comprises 14 residues. V was shortened by 2 bases and J by 2 bases, with 6 bases between the two germline ends. The germline V gene encodes CDR1 SGHNT and CDR2 YENEEA. The chain's CDR3 is CASSLSSNTGELFF. DNA for the CDR3: TGTGCCAGCAGCTTAAGCTCAAACACCGGGGAGCTGTTTTTT.

The CDR3 DNA is TGTGCCAGCAGCTTACCCCGGGACAGCTATGGCTACACCTTC. It translates to CASSLPRDSYGYTF. The chain uses TRBV7-9 and TRBJ1-2; TRBD1 agrees at 7 bases. The CDR3 runs 14 residues. CDR1 SEHNR and CDR2 FQNEAQ come from the germline V gene (reference sequence). V gave up 2 bases and J gave up 4 bases; unmatched junction bases: 4.

The chain has TRBV12-5 and TRBJ2-7; TRBD1 is a possible D gene (6 bases). Germline CDR1 and CDR2: LGHNT and FRNRAP. The CDR3 runs 14 residues. Trimming pared 0 bases from V and 2 bases from J, leaving 8 bases between. Here the CDR3 reads CASGLVNRAYEQYF. DNA of the CDR3: TGTGCTAGTGGTTTGGTCAACAGGGCCTACGAGCAGTACTTC. The complete variable domain, with remaining parts taken from reference TRBV12-5 and TRBJ2-7, reads DARVTQTPRHKVTEMGQEVTMRCQPILGHNTVFWYRQTMMQGLELLAYFRNRAPLDDSGMPKDRFSAEMPDATLATLKIQPSEPRDSAVYFCASGLVNRAYEQYFGPGTRLTVT.

This clone was detected only once. J is TRBJ1-2 and V is TRBV19; no firm D call. V was clipped by 1 base and J by 3 bases, with 6 bases between them. CDR1 and CDR2 (germline): LNHDA, SQIVND (reference sequence). The CDR3 sequence is 13 residues long. CDR3 region: CASSIVADYGYTF. In DNA, the CDR3 is TGTGCCAGTAGTATAGTGGCGGACTATGGCTACACCTTC.

This sequence joins TRBV5-5 and TRBJ2-7, with D possibly matching TRBD1 (6 bases). The germline CDR1 and CDR2 sequences are SGHKS and YYEKEE (reference sequence). CDR3 length: 14 amino acids. Trimming took 5 bases from V and 0 from J, leaving 12 bases between them. Written as DNA, the CDR3 is TGTGCCAGCAGGGGGACATTCTACTCCTACGAGCAGTACTTC. Protein sequence: CASRGTFYSYEQYF.

This clone was seen only once. CDR3 nucleotide sequence: TGTGCCAGTAGTATACGTGGCGGGGCCTACACCGGGGAGCTGTTTTTT. Its protein product is CASSIRGGAYTGELFF. This chain links TRBV19 with TRBJ2-2, with D possibly being TRBD2 (6 bases). The CDR3 has 16 amino acids. The germline V gene encodes CDR1 LNHDA and CDR2 SQIVND (reference sequence). V was cut by 2 bases and J by 3 bases, with 13 bases left in between.

The V gene is TRBV7-6, the J gene TRBJ2-7; tentatively, D is TRBD2 (6 bases). Trimming pared 5 bases from V and 0 bases from J, leaving 11 bases between. Germline assignment: CDR1 SGHVS and CDR2 FNYEAQ. The CDR3 totals 14 residues. CDR3 protein: CASSAGRNSYEQYF. CDR3 DNA sequence: TGTGCCAGCAGCGCGGGACGGAACTCCTACGAGCAGTACTTC.

In DNA form, the CDR3 reads TGTGCCAGCAGTTACTCCCGGGAGGCCTACGAGCAGTACTTC. It codes for CASSYSREAYEQYF. V gene TRBV6-5 combines with J gene TRBJ2-7; 7 bases fit TRBD2. The germline V gene has CDR1 MNHEY and CDR2 SVGAGI. J lost 2 bases, V lost 0 bases, and 1 base had no gene match. The CDR3 spans 14 residues.

In this sample, this clone turned up a few times. This chain uses TRBV28 with TRBJ2-1; TRBD2 matches at 10 bases. The CDR3 length is 14 residues. V lost 6 bases, J lost 6 bases, and 5 bases stayed unmatched. CDR1 is MDHEN and CDR2 is SYDVKM in the germline V gene. CDR3 in amino acids: CASRVTSGTNEQFF. Here the CDR3 DNA reads TGTGCCAGCAGAGTAACTAGCGGGACCAATGAGCAGTTCTTC. The full variable domain, with the rest looked up from reference TRBV28 and TRBJ2-1, is DVKVTQSSRYLVKRTGEKVFLECVQDMDHENMFWYRQDPGLGLRLIYFSYDVKMKEKGDIPEGYSVSREKKERFSLILESASTNQTSMYLCASRVTSGTNEQFFGPGTRLTVL.

As concerns this clone: Relative to the germline gene, one junction end is altered; a read error may explain this. This rearrangement joins TRBV28 to TRBJ1-4; D possibly corresponds to TRBD1 (6 bases). The germline CDR1 and CDR2 sequences are MDHEN and SYDVKM. This CDR3 is built from 11 residues. The CDR3 DNA is TGTGCCAGCAGAACCGAGAGGGGGGTATATTTT. Amino acid sequence: CASRTERGVYF.

This chain uses TRBV9 with TRBJ2-1; D gene ambiguous. There are 15 residues in the CDR3. Germline V CDR1 and CDR2: SGDLS, YYNGEE. With 0 bases removed from V and 0 bases from J, the gap between germline ends came to 7 bases. CDR3 loop: CASSVGRVSYNEQFF. Written as DNA, the CDR3 is TGTGCCAGCAGCGTAGGGCGCGTCTCCTACAATGAGCAGTTCTTC.

This clone was seen a single time. V is TRBV9 and J is TRBJ2-5; D unclear. Trimming removed 0 bases from V and 7 bases from J, with 10 bases in between. CDR3 length: 13 residues. CDR1 and CDR2 (germline): SGDLS, YYNGEE. The CDR3 loop reads CASSVGSPGTQYF. CDR3 bases: TGTGCCAGCAGCGTAGGATCCCCCGGGACCCAGTACTTC.

The chain recombines TRBV5-1 with TRBJ2-7; a possible D gene is TRBD1 (8 bases). This CDR3 contains 16 residues. The V gene lost 4 bases and the J gene lost 4 bases, with 21 bases spanning the gap. The germline V gene encodes CDR1 SGHRS and CDR2 YFSETQ. In nucleotides, the CDR3 is TGCGCCAGCAGCCGGGGCGGAGGACAGGGAGGGTACGAGCAGTACTTC. Protein: CASSRGGGQGGYEQYF.

The J gene is TRBJ1-5, the V gene TRBV28; the D is unclear. CDR1 is MDHEN and CDR2 is SYDVKM in the germline V gene. The ends were cut back, 5 bases at V and 5 bases at J, with 16 bases in the middle. The CDR3 runs to 15 residues. This CDR3 is CASSPSDLIDQPQHF. CDR3 sequence (DNA): TGTGCCAGCAGTCCTTCGGACCTAATAGATCAGCCCCAGCATTTT.

V gene TRBV4-3 combines with J gene TRBJ2-7; 9 bases align to TRBD1. V lost 4 bases and J lost 4; bases outside the gene matches: 8. Per germline, CDR1 LGHNA and CDR2 YSLEER. The CDR3 totals 15 residues. The CDR3 reads CASSPFYRGLYEQYF. The CDR3 DNA reads TGCGCCAGCAGCCCCTTTTACAGGGGGCTATACGAGCAGTACTTC.

V usage is TRBV5-1 and J usage is TRBJ2-1, with TRBD1 identical over 7 bases. From germline, CDR1 is SGHRS and CDR2 YFSETQ. J was trimmed by 4 bases and V by 4 bases; bases with no gene match: 8. The CDR3 extends over 15 amino acids. For the CDR3, the DNA is TGCGCCAGCAGCGTAGGGGCAGGGGGTTACAATGAGCAGTTCTTC. Translation gives CASSVGAGGYNEQFF.

V gene TRBV7-9 combines with J gene TRBJ2-7; TRBD2 agrees at 7 bases. Germline V gene lookup returns CDR1 SEHNR and CDR2 FQNEAQ (reference sequence). This CDR3 spans 15 amino acids. V dropped 2 bases and J dropped 3; count of bases not matched to a gene: 7. This chain's CDR3 is CASSLPSGLYYEQYF. The CDR3 nucleotides are TGTGCCAGCAGCTTACCTAGCGGACTATACTACGAGCAGTACTTC.

This sequence joins TRBV19 and TRBJ2-4; D ambiguous. Germline V gene data show CDR1 as LNHDA and CDR2 as SQIVND (reference sequence). This CDR3 has 14 residues. Trimming pared 1 base from V and 6 bases from J, leaving 10 bases between. The DNA of the CDR3 is TGTGCCAGTAGTATAGCCGGCCGAGGAAACATTCAGTACTTC. This sequence encodes CASSIAGRGNIQYF.

The V gene is TRBV4-3, the J gene TRBJ2-7, with 9 bases identical to TRBD1. V gave up 0 bases and J gave up 3 bases; unmatched junction bases: 9. Germline V gene data show CDR1 as LGHNA and CDR2 as YSLEER. CDR3 length: 17 amino acids. The chain's CDR3 is CASSQDVGQGPYYEQYF. Here the CDR3 DNA reads TGCGCCAGCAGCCAAGATGTGGGACAGGGACCCTACTACGAGCAGTACTTC.

This clone occurred a few times. The CDR3 sequence: CASSQTGGINNEQFF. The CDR3 DNA is TGCGCCAGCAGCCAGACAGGGGGAATAAACAATGAGCAGTTCTTC. The rearrangement links TRBV4-3 to TRBJ2-1, with TRBD1 matching 9 bases. This CDR3 spans 15 amino acids. Germline values: CDR1 LGHNA, CDR2 YSLEER. With 3 bases clipped from V and 5 bases from J, the junction kept 5 bases outside the gene matches.

J is TRBJ2-3 and V is TRBV15; 8 nucleotides agree with TRBD1. The junction had 24 bases not matched to a gene; V was cut back by 1 base and J by 0 bases. Germline V gene data show CDR1 as LNHNV and CDR2 as YYDKDF (reference sequence). The CDR3 runs to 23 residues. This CDR3 reads CATSRVGGQGRPHEYTSTDTQYF. The CDR3, as DNA: TGTGCCACCAGCAGAGTTGGAGGACAGGGACGCCCACACGAGTACACTAGCACAGATACGCAGTATTTT.

The J gene is TRBJ2-7, the V gene TRBV9; either TRBD1 or TRBD2 may fit D (5 bases each). The germline V gene encodes CDR1 SGDLS and CDR2 YYNGEE. This CDR3 comprises 14 residues. V was shortened by 0 bases and J by 10 bases, with 17 bases between the two germline ends. Here the CDR3 reads CASSVADTGLAQYF. Written as DNA, the CDR3 is TGTGCCAGCAGCGTAGCTGATACAGGACTGGCACAGTACTTC.

This chain links TRBV19 with TRBJ2-5; 9 nucleotides line up with TRBD1. This CDR3 has 15 residues. Germline V lookup: CDR1 LNHDA, CDR2 SQIVND (reference sequence). Trimming took 0 bases from V and 5 from J; bases not matched to a gene: 4. The CDR3 DNA reads as TGTGCCAGTAGTATAGATCAAGGACAGGGGGAGACCCAGTACTTC. Its protein is CASSIDQGQGETQYF.

This clone was observed a handful of times. V usage is TRBV29-1 and J usage is TRBJ1-1; 7 nucleotides align to TRBD1. The CDR3 runs to 12 residues. Germline values: CDR1 SQVTM, CDR2 ANQGSEA. J lost 3 bases, V lost 5 bases, and 3 bases had no gene match. CDR3 loop: CSVLRGYTEAFF. The CDR3 region has the DNA TGCAGCGTTCTCAGGGGGTACACTGAAGCTTTCTTT.

This chain links TRBV6-4 with TRBJ2-3; no definite D call. The V end was cut by 6 bases, the J end by 6 bases, with 13 bases between. The CDR3 loop spans 13 amino acids. Germline assignment: CDR1 MRHNA and CDR2 SNTAGT. The CDR3 sequence is CASSLVPEDTQYF. The DNA for the CDR3 is TGTGCCAGCAGCCTCGTACCAGAGGATACGCAGTATTTT.

This sequence joins TRBV7-3 and TRBJ2-3; 9 nucleotides agree with TRBD1. This CDR3 has 14 residues. Germline CDR1 and CDR2: SGHTA and FQGTGA. The J segment lost 3 bases and the V segment lost 5 bases, leaving 3 bases of the junction unmatched. The CDR3 reads CASSPDRGTDTQYF. The CDR3 DNA follows: TGTGCCAGCAGCCCTGACAGGGGGACAGATACGCAGTATTTT.

This clone was seen more than once but under ten times. V gene TRBV27 combines with J gene TRBJ1-1; D gene uncertain. V dropped 3 bases and J dropped 7 bases, with 9 bases sitting between them. This CDR3 comprises 12 residues. CDR1 MNHEY and CDR2 SMNVEV come from the germline V gene (reference sequence). In nucleotides, the CDR3 is TGTGCCAGCAGTTTTCCGAACGATGAAGCTTTCTTT. This translates into CASSFPNDEAFF.

This chain connects TRBV6-6 to TRBJ2-1; the D is unclear. The CDR3 extends over 12 amino acids. Between the trimmed V and J ends, which lost 2 bases and 7 bases, there was a span of 6 bases. Germline V gene sequence: CDR1 MNHNY, CDR2 SVGAGI (reference sequence). The CDR3 here is CASSYAANEQFF. The CDR3 region has the DNA TGTGCCAGCAGTTACGCGGCAAATGAGCAGTTCTTC.

The rearrangement uses TRBV7-2 and TRBJ2-7; D uncertain. Germline V CDR1 and CDR2: SGHTA, FQGNSA. Trimming pared 1 base from V and 7 bases from J, leaving 14 bases between. CDR3 length: 14 residues. The chain's CDR3 is CASSLGSGFSEQYF. CDR3 nucleotide sequence: TGTGCCAGCAGCTTAGGGAGTGGGTTCTCGGAGCAGTACTTC.

By its share, this clone is medium-sized. The chain employs TRBV13 and TRBJ2-7; D gene ambiguous. CDR1 is PRHDT and CDR2 is FYEKMQ in the germline V gene (reference sequence). The CDR3 covers 12 residues. The V end was cut by 0 bases, the J end by 3 bases, with 3 bases between. The CDR3 here is CASSLGVYEQYF. The CDR3 DNA reads as TGTGCCAGCAGCTTAGGGGTCTACGAGCAGTACTTC.

V and J are TRBV7-6 and TRBJ2-5; weak D call: TRBD2 (5 bases). CDR3 size: 14 residues. The germline V gene encodes CDR1 SGHVS and CDR2 FNYEAQ. Trimming took off 3 bases at V and 5 bases at J, with 13 bases between the two ends. Here the CDR3 reads CASSLAGEQETQYF. The CDR3 DNA sequence: TGTGCCAGCAGCTTGGCCGGGGAGCAGGAGACCCAGTACTTC.

The chain has TRBV19 and TRBJ1-2, with D possibly matching TRBD1 (6 bases). V lost 5 bases to trimming and J lost 8 bases, with 18 bases between them. From germline, CDR1 is LNHDA and CDR2 SQIVND (reference sequence). This CDR3 contains 14 residues. This CDR3 reads CASSPTGGARGYTF. Written as DNA, the CDR3 is TGTGCCAGTAGTCCCACCGGGGGCGCGAGGGGCTACACCTTC.